This entry is about one T cell receptor beta chain. A second PCR of about 7 to 12 cycles used a sample-barcoded 5' primer and a J-beta primer mix. MiXCR, applied by TCRdb to the 5' RACE reads, yields one record per CDR3 protein. The table shows over 700,000 distinct CDR3 sequences, with roughly 25% occurring only once. This sample was included in a study of blood T cells in healthy people across ages. These records were also assigned to another study, of T cells of mothers and their children.

This sequence was found in a boy between 5 and 17 years old in good health. Sequenced sample: blood.

The CDR3 region is CASSFVRPGTGANVLTF. CDR3 sequence (DNA): TGCGCCAGCAGCTTCGTTCGCCCGGGGACTGGGGCCAACGTCCTGACTTTC. This sequence joins TRBV5-1 and TRBJ2-6, with D possibly matching TRBD2 (5 bases). From germline, CDR1 is SGHRS and CDR2 YFSETQ. The CDR3 loop spans 17 amino acids. Trimming took off 2 bases at V and 2 bases at J, with 14 bases between the two ends.